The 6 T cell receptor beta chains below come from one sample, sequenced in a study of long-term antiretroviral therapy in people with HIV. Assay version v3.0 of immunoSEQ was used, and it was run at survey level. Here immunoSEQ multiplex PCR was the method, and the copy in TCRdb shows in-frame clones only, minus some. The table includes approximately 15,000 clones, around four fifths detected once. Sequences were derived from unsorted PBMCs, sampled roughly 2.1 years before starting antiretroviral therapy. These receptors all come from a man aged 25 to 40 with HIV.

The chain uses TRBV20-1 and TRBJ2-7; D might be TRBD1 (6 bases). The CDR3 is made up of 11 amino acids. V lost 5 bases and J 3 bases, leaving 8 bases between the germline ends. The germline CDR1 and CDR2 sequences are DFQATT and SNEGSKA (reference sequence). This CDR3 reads CSAPRGYEQYF. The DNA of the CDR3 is TGCAGTGCTCCCAGGGGCTACGAGCAGTACTTC.

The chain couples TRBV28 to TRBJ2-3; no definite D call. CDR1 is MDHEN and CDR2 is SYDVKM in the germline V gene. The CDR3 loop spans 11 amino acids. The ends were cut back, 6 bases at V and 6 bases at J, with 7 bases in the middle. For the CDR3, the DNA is TGTGCCAGCAGATTAGGGGATACGCAGTATTTT. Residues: CASRLGDTQYF.

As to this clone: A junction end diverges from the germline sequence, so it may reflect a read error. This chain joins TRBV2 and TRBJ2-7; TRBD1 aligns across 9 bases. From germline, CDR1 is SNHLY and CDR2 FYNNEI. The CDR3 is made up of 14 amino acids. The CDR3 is CASSPGQGSHEQYF. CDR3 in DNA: TGTGCCAGCAGTCCGGGACAGGGCTCCCACGAGCAGTACTTC.

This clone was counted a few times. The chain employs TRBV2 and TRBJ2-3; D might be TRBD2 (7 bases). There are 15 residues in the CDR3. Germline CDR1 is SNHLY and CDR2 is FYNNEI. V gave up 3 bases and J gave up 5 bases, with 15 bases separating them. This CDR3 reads CASSEVGGPGDTQYF. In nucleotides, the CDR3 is TGTGCCAGCAGTGAGGTGGGGGGGCCGGGAGATACGCAGTATTTT.

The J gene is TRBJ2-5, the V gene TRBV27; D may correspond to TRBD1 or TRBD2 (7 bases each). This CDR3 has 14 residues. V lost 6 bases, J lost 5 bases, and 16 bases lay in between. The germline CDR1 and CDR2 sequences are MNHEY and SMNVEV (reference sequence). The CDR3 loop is CASSRGGGWETQYF. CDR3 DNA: TGTGCCAGCAGCCGGGGAGGGGGCTGGGAGACCCAGTACTTC.

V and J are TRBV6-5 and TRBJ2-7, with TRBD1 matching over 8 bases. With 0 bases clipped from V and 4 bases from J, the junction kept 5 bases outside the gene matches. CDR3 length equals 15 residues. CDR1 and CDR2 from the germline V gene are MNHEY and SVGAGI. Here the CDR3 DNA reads TGTGCCAGCAGTTACTCGAGGACAGGGAGGTACGAGCAGTACTTC. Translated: CASSYSRTGRYEQYF.